A single sample gave rise to the 30 T cell receptor beta chains below, sequenced in a study of cytomegalovirus exposure and HLA in healthy donors. Use of 60 Vbeta and 13 Jbeta primers characterized the PCR. This table comes from immunoSEQ multiplex PCR, and its TCRdb copy is limited to in-frame clones, with some not included. The table records roughly 140,000 clones, around 72% of them present only once. The sequencing sample was made of PBMCs. Source of these receptors: a man between 35 and 55 years old in good health and CMV-seronegative.

The chain couples TRBV7-2 to TRBJ1-1; D is unclear. CDR1 is SGHTA, CDR2 FQGNSA, per germline. V lost 1 base and J lost 5, with 14 bases in between. The length of the CDR3 is 15 residues. CDR3 in DNA: TGTGCCAGCAGCTTAGTTGAGGGCTTCCGGACTGAAGCTTTCTTT. This translates into CASSLVEGFRTEAFF.

This clone showed up just a few times. The chain has TRBV4-1 and TRBJ1-5, with D possibly matching TRBD1 (5 bases). The CDR3 has 19 residues. The V gene's germline CDR1 is MGHRA and CDR2 YSYEKL. Trimming pared 0 bases from V and 0 bases from J, leaving 18 bases between. The CDR3 reads CASSQDLGGVGDSNQPQHF. The CDR3 DNA reads as TGCGCCAGCAGCCAAGATCTGGGGGGGGTAGGGGATAGCAATCAGCCCCAGCATTTT.

The chain employs TRBV2 and TRBJ1-4, with a tentative D call TRBD1 (6 bases). Trimming removed 5 bases at V and 8 bases at J, with 15 bases between. From germline, CDR1 is SNHLY and CDR2 FYNNEI. The CDR3 sequence is 14 residues long. In DNA form, the CDR3 reads TGTGCCAGCAGTCTGGGGGCCGGATCCGAAAAACTGTTTTTT. Amino acids: CASSLGAGSEKLFF. The full variable domain, in which reference TRBV2 and TRBJ1-4 provide the parts outside the CDR3, is EPEVTQTPSHQVTQMGQEVILRCVPISNHLYFYWYRQILGQKVEFLVSFYNNEISEKSEIFDDQFSVERPDGSNFTLKIRSTKLEDSAMYFCASSLGAGSEKLFFGSGTQLSVL.

This chain links TRBV6-1 with TRBJ1-3; tentative D call: TRBD1 (6 bases). Trimming left V 4 bases short and J 0 bases short, with 10 bases between. The germline V gene has CDR1 MNHNS and CDR2 SASEGT. This CDR3 has 15 amino acids. The chain's CDR3 is CASSGWDNSGNTIYF. CDR3 DNA sequence: TGTGCCAGCAGTGGATGGGACAACTCTGGAAACACCATATATTTT.

The CDR3 coding sequence is TGTGCCAGCAGCTTAGCAGCAGGTGGTTTAGTCAATCAGCCCCAGCATTTT. Its protein product is CASSLAAGGLVNQPQHF. The rearrangement joins TRBV7-2 to TRBJ1-5; D gene uncertain. Germline V CDR1 and CDR2: SGHTA, FQGNSA. CDR3 length equals 17 residues. V was clipped by 0 bases and J by 3 bases, with 15 bases between them. The full variable domain, completed using reference TRBV7-2 and TRBJ1-5, is GAGVSQSPSNKVTEKGKDVELRCDPISGHTALYWYRQSLGQGLEFLIYFQGNSAPDKSGLPSDRFSAERTGGSVSTLTIQRTQQEDSAVYLCASSLAAGGLVNQPQHFGDGTRLSIL.

The chain couples TRBV10-1 to TRBJ2-7, with a weak D call TRBD1 (6 bases). The V end was cut by 4 bases, the J end by 2 bases, with 9 bases between. Germline lookup yields CDR1 WNHNN and CDR2 SYGVQD (reference sequence). CDR3 length equals 13 residues. CDR3 bases: TGCGCCAGCAGTGCGTCAGGGGCCTACGAGCAGTACTTC. It translates to CASSASGAYEQYF.

This clone was seen once. This chain joins TRBV10-3 and TRBJ1-1; D is undetermined. V was clipped by 3 bases and J by 1 base, with 12 bases between them. Per germline, CDR1 ENHRY and CDR2 SYGVKD. The CDR3 runs 15 residues. The CDR3 DNA reads TGTGCCATCAGTGATGCGGGATCCGCGAACACTGAAGCTTTCTTT. Its protein is CAISDAGSANTEAFF.

The chain combines TRBV28 with TRBJ2-2, with 8 nucleotides matching TRBD2. The J segment lost 10 bases and the V segment lost 6 bases, leaving 13 bases of the junction unmatched. Germline values: CDR1 MDHEN, CDR2 SYDVKM. The CDR3 runs to 15 residues. The CDR3 loop reads CASSPGTSWGEELFF. The CDR3 region has the DNA TGTGCCAGCAGCCCTGGGACTAGTTGGGGCGAGGAGCTGTTTTTT.

V usage is TRBV7-8 and J usage is TRBJ2-4; D perhaps matches TRBD1 (5 bases). Per the germline V gene, CDR1 is SGHVS and CDR2 is FQNEAQ. There are 16 residues in the CDR3. V was clipped by 5 bases and J by 5 bases, with 19 bases between them. For the CDR3, the DNA is TGTGCCAGCAGCGCCCGGGCAGGGTTCCCCGAAAACATTCAGTACTTC. Protein: CASSARAGFPENIQYF.

The rearrangement uses TRBV5-4 and TRBJ1-1, with unresolved D. The CDR3 contains 13 residues. With 6 bases removed from V and 0 bases from J, the gap between germline ends came to 9 bases. CDR1 is SGHNT and CDR2 is YYREEE in the germline V gene (reference sequence). CDR3 protein: CASTTAMNTEAFF. CDR3 DNA sequence: TGTGCCAGCACCACAGCCATGAACACTGAAGCTTTCTTT.

The J gene is TRBJ1-5, the V gene TRBV10-3; TRBD1 agrees at 8 bases. Per the germline V gene, CDR1 is ENHRY and CDR2 is SYGVKD. The CDR3 consists of 16 residues. Trimming removed 0 bases from V and 7 bases from J; junction bases left unmatched: 8. The CDR3 is CAISESIQGVRQPQHF. The CDR3 nucleotides are TGTGCCATCAGTGAGTCGATACAGGGGGTTAGGCAGCCCCAGCATTTT.

This clone was detected only a few times. The chain employs TRBV28 and TRBJ1-4, with 10 bases lining up with TRBD1. Germline loops: CDR1 MDHEN, CDR2 SYDVKM. The CDR3 spans 14 residues. The V segment lost 6 bases and the J segment 7 bases; nucleotides outside the gene matches: 5. CDR3 DNA sequence: TGTGCCAGCAGCGACAGGGGGCGAGGTGAAAAACTGTTTTTT. Translated: CASSDRGRGEKLFF.

The chain is built from TRBV13 and TRBJ1-2; 7 bases line up with TRBD1. The junction had 6 bases not matched to a gene; V was cut back by 5 bases and J by 6 bases. The CDR3 extends over 13 amino acids. The germline gives CDR1 PRHDT, CDR2 FYEKMQ (reference sequence). The CDR3 DNA reads as TGTGCCAGCAGCCAGGGACAGTCAAATGGCTACACCTTC. This gives the protein CASSQGQSNGYTF.

The CDR3 loop is CASKNPDLATEAFF. CDR3 DNA: TGTGCCAGTAAGAACCCGGACCTAGCCACTGAAGCTTTCTTT. The gene calls are TRBV5-4 and TRBJ1-1; D uncertain. Between the trimmed V and J ends, which lost 8 bases and 4 bases, there was a span of 18 bases. CDR1 and CDR2 (germline): SGHNT, YYREEE (reference sequence). CDR3 length: 14 residues.

The CDR3 DNA follows: TGTGCCAGCAGTCGGGACAGGGAAAGGCACGGGGAGCTGTTTTTT. As protein: CASSRDRERHGELFF. This sequence joins TRBV27 and TRBJ2-2; 9 positions match TRBD1. Germline V gene lookup returns CDR1 MNHEY and CDR2 SMNVEV (reference sequence). The CDR3 consists of 15 residues. V trimming: 5 bases; J trimming: 7 bases; junction bases outside the gene matches: 8.

The chain has TRBV10-1 and TRBJ2-1, with 8 bases identical to TRBD2. Germline CDR1 WNHNN, CDR2 SYGVQD (reference sequence). Trimming at V came to 2 bases and at J to 2 bases, leaving 2 bases not matched to a gene. CDR3 length: 15 amino acids. CDR3 DNA: TGCGCCAGCAGTGAGATAGCGGGGCCCTACAATGAGCAGTTCTTC. The encoded protein is CASSEIAGPYNEQFF.

The chain couples TRBV7-8 to TRBJ2-7, with 15 positions matching TRBD2. The CDR3 covers 16 residues. V trimming: 5 bases; J trimming: 1 base; junction bases outside the gene matches: 3. Germline CDR1 SGHVS, CDR2 FQNEAQ. CDR3 residues: CASSRTSGRDSYEQYF. In DNA, the CDR3 is TGTGCCAGCAGCAGGACTAGCGGGAGGGATTCCTACGAGCAGTACTTC.

This clone occurred a few times. The chain has TRBV6-1 and TRBJ2-7; 7 positions agree with TRBD1. The CDR3 has 13 amino acids. Germline CDR1 and CDR2: MNHNS and SASEGT. The ends lost 6 bases at V and 13 bases at J; junction bases unmatched: 15. Here the CDR3 reads CASRSRTGGYSYF. Written as DNA, the CDR3 is TGTGCCAGCAGAAGCCGGACAGGCGGATACTCTTACTTC.

This chain connects TRBV6-5 to TRBJ1-1; no clear D. The germline V gene encodes CDR1 MNHEY and CDR2 SVGAGI. The length of the CDR3 is 15 residues. Trimming pared 2 bases from V and 0 bases from J, leaving 10 bases between. DNA of the CDR3: TGTGCCAGCAGTTACCCCAGCGGTATGAACACTGAAGCTTTCTTT. It is translated as CASSYPSGMNTEAFF.

Only a few counts were recorded for this clone. This chain connects TRBV5-8 to TRBJ2-7, with D possibly being TRBD1 (6 bases). CDR3 size: 17 residues. The ends were cut back, 2 bases at V and 5 bases at J, with 23 bases in the middle. Germline CDR1 reads SGHTS; CDR2 reads YDEGEE. The CDR3 nucleotides are TGTGCCAGCAGCTTCGGAGACAGGAGAGGTGCAAGCAACGAGCAGTACTTC. This gives the protein CASSFGDRRGASNEQYF. The full variable domain, in which reference TRBV5-8 and TRBJ2-7 provide the parts outside the CDR3, is EAGVTQSPTHLIKTRGQQATLRCSPISGHTSVYWYQQALGLGLQFLLWYDEGEERNRGNFPPRFSGRQFPNYSSELNVNALELEDSALYLCASSFGDRRGASNEQYFGPGTRLTVT.

The rearrangement joins TRBV7-3 to TRBJ2-7, with TRBD2 matching 7 bases. The trim removed 1 base at V and 2 bases at J, leaving 8 bases unmatched. The CDR3 loop spans 16 amino acids. The germline CDR1 and CDR2 sequences are SGHTA and FQGTGA. DNA for the CDR3: TGTGCCAGCAGCTTAAACAGCGGGGCACCGACCTACGAGCAGTACTTC. This translates into CASSLNSGAPTYEQYF.

The chain employs TRBV7-9 and TRBJ1-3; D is uncertain. Deletions cut 3 bases from V and 2 bases from J, with 8 bases between. The CDR3 runs to 14 residues. Germline V gene lookup returns CDR1 SEHNR and CDR2 FQNEAQ (reference sequence). The CDR3 DNA is TGTGCCAGCAGCTTTTCACTCCCTGGAAACACCATATATTTT. Translation gives CASSFSLPGNTIYF.

The J gene is TRBJ1-1, the V gene TRBV18, with D tentatively TRBD1 (5 bases). Germline V gives CDR1 KGHSH, CDR2 LQKENI. Trimming left V 3 bases short and J 3 bases short, with 8 bases between. The CDR3 has 13 residues. Here the CDR3 DNA reads TGTGCCAGCTCACCGCTACAGGACACTGAAGCTTTCTTT. Translating gives CASSPLQDTEAFF.

This chain connects TRBV5-4 to TRBJ2-7, with 10 bases identical to TRBD2. Trimming took 0 bases from V and 3 from J; bases not matched to a gene: 6. Germline V gives CDR1 SGHNT, CDR2 YYREEE (reference sequence). This CDR3 comprises 16 residues. DNA for the CDR3: TGTGCCAGCAGCTTGGATCTAGCGGGAGCAAGCTACGAGCAGTACTTC. As protein: CASSLDLAGASYEQYF.

This sequence joins TRBV9 and TRBJ2-5; no clear D gene. Between the trimmed V and J ends, which lost 0 bases and 6 bases, there was a span of 18 bases. CDR3 length: 16 residues. Looked up from germline, CDR1 is SGDLS and CDR2 is YYNGEE. In nucleotides, the CDR3 is TGTGCCAGCAGCGTAGGCGTCGATACGACGAGGCAGACCCAGTACTTC. It specifies CASSVGVDTTRQTQYF.

The chain employs TRBV5-6 and TRBJ2-3; no firm D call. V lost 0 bases and J lost 9, with 8 bases in between. The CDR3 runs to 12 residues. From germline, CDR1 is SGHDT and CDR2 YYEEEE. For the CDR3, the DNA is TGTGCCAGCAGCTTGGGACATACCACGCAGTATTTT. Its protein is CASSLGHTTQYF.

The V gene is TRBV7-8, the J gene TRBJ1-1, with TRBD1 matching 9 bases. Germline-derived CDR1 and CDR2 are SGHVS and FQNEAQ. V lost 1 base and J lost 1; bases outside the gene matches: 4. The length of the CDR3 is 16 residues. CDR3 residues: CASSLGGTGWNTEAFF. CDR3 DNA: TGTGCCAGCAGCTTAGGAGGGACAGGGTGGAACACTGAAGCTTTCTTT.

The chain uses TRBV30 and TRBJ1-3; D is uncertain. V lost 2 bases to trimming and J lost 0 bases, with 11 bases between them. Germline CDR1 GTSNPN, CDR2 SVGIG (reference sequence). This CDR3 region has 15 residues. In DNA, the CDR3 is TGTGCCTGGAGTTCATCCTACAGCTCTGGAAACACCATATATTTT. Translating it yields CAWSSSYSSGNTIYF.

A few counts support this clone. This rearrangement joins TRBV5-1 to TRBJ2-3; 11 positions agree with TRBD1. There are 14 residues in the CDR3. CDR1 is SGHRS, CDR2 YFSETQ, per germline. The V and J ends lost 4 bases and 5 bases, in that order; junction bases with no gene match: 3. CDR3 nucleotide sequence: TGCGCCAGCAGCCCCGGGACAGGGGGAGATACGCAGTATTTT. As protein: CASSPGTGGDTQYF. Together with reference TRBV5-1 and TRBJ2-3, the CDR3 gives the full variable domain: KAGVTQTPRYLIKTRGQQVTLSCSPISGHRSVSWYQQTPGQGLQFLFEYFSETQRNKGNFPGRFSGRQFSNSRSEMNVSTLELGDSALYLCASSPGTGGDTQYFGPGTRLTVL.

The chain joins TRBV10-2 to TRBJ2-7; the D gene is possibly TRBD1 (6 bases). The CDR3 extends over 13 amino acids. Germline values: CDR1 WSHSY, CDR2 SAAADI. Trimming shortened V by 5 bases and J by 0 bases, and 8 bases separated the two germline ends. The CDR3, as DNA: TGCGCCAGCAGTAGAGGGGGCTCCTACGAGCAGTACTTC. Its protein is CASSRGGSYEQYF.